What follows describes a single TCR beta chain. The antigen remains unidentified. This entry is derived from a study of T cell responses to AZD1222 COVID-19 vaccine. Study-level information: Some second doses came at about 4 weeks and others at about 12 weeks; these were pooled.

Sequenced by immunoSEQ multiplex PCR; TCRdb stores in-frame clones only, minus some. The table records over 120,000 clones, approximately 94% of them present only once. General study points: Of the AZD1222 recipients, only 5 to 7 were seropositive at baseline. Per reports, nearly half of all spike-specific TCRs target regions that are unmutated in variants.

V gave up 8 bases and J gave up 3 bases, with 14 bases separating them. Germline CDR1 and CDR2: MDHEN and SYDVKM. The CDR3 extends over 13 amino acids. The rearrangement links TRBV28 to TRBJ2-7; no firm D call. The material was peripheral blood, obtained on day 0 of AZD1222 vaccination. The receptor was derived from an adult in good health. In nucleotides, the CDR3 is TGTGCCAGCCGACGAAGTGTCCTCTACGAGCAGTACTTC. Encoded protein: CASRRSVLYEQYF.